These 7 T cell receptor beta chains share one sample of origin, sequenced in a study of molecular identifiers for immune sequencing clone quantification. MiXCR, applied by TCRdb to the PCR reads, yields one record per CDR3 protein. The sample includes about 640,000 distinct CDR3 sequences, less than 20% of them seen just once. Sequenced sample: naive CD8+ T cells from blood, with Jurkat cell RNA spiked in. Regarding subset: FACS-sorted CD8+CD4-CCR7+CD45RA+ naive T cells. The receptors were gathered from a human donor in good health. Some libraries in this study had Jurkat cell RNA spiked in.

In its sample, this clonotype was seen many times. Here the CDR3 DNA reads TGTGCCAGCAGCCCGATCGTGGGCACTGAAGCTTTCTTT. This sequence encodes CASSPIVGTEAFF. The V and J genes are TRBV12-3 or TRBV12-4 and TRBJ1-1; D is ambiguous. Trimming removed 6 bases from V and 4 bases from J, with 12 bases in between. The CDR3 consists of 13 residues.

This clonotype was seen ten or more times. In DNA form, the CDR3 reads TGTGCCAGCAGTTTAGAGGGGTCGGGCACAGATACGCAGTATTTT. It specifies CASSLEGSGTDTQYF. The V gene is TRBV28, the J gene TRBJ2-3; the D gene could be TRBD1 or TRBD2 (5 bases each). Trimming removed 2 bases from V and 1 base from J, with 10 bases in between. The germline V gene has CDR1 MDHEN and CDR2 SYDVKM. The CDR3 is made up of 15 amino acids.

This clonotype was seen many times. The gene calls are TRBV30 and TRBJ1-1; TRBD1 might be the D (6 bases). This CDR3 spans 14 amino acids. Germline V gene lookup returns CDR1 GTSNPN and CDR2 SVGIG (reference sequence). The V and J ends lost 2 bases and 5 bases respectively, with 15 bases between them. In nucleotides, the CDR3 is TGTGCCTGGAGTACCACAGGGTCGGGAACTGAAGCTTTCTTT. Translated, it gives CAWSTTGSGTEAFF.

This clonotype was seen more than once but under ten times. The rearrangement links TRBV5-6 to TRBJ2-7; 10 bases align to TRBD2. J was trimmed by 3 bases and V by 0 bases; bases with no gene match: 6. Germline V CDR1 and CDR2: SGHDT, YYEEEE. The CDR3 sequence is 16 residues long. The CDR3 nucleotides read TGTGCCAGCAGCTTGGAGGCTAGCGGGGGCCTCTACGAGCAGTACTTC. It translates to CASSLEASGGLYEQYF.

This clonotype has a count of ten or more. As DNA, the CDR3 is TGCGCCAGCAGCCAAGAAAGGGGGCAGATTAATGAAAAACTGTTTTTT. Its translation: CASSQERGQINEKLFF. The V gene is TRBV4-1, the J gene TRBJ1-4; 7 nucleotides match TRBD1. V shed 0 bases and J 4 bases; nucleotides not matched to a gene: 5. Germline CDR1 reads MGHRA; CDR2 reads YSYEKL. CDR3 length: 16 amino acids.

Turning to this clonotype: A much larger clone differs from this one at a single base, so this may be a read error. This chain joins TRBV15 and TRBJ2-3; TRBD1 matches at 7 bases. The trim removed 1 base at V and 1 base at J, leaving 8 bases unmatched. CDR1 LNHNV and CDR2 YYDKDF come from the germline V gene (reference sequence). The CDR3 is made up of 17 amino acids. DNA for the CDR3: TGTGCCACCAGCAGAGTCGCTAGGGGGCCCGGCACAGATACGCAGTATTTT. As protein: CATSRVARGPGTDTQYF.

The gene calls are TRBV7-8 and TRBJ2-7; a possible D gene is TRBD2 (6 bases). Trimming pared 3 bases from V and 0 bases from J, leaving 18 bases between. This CDR3 has 17 residues. Per germline, CDR1 SGHVS and CDR2 FQNEAQ. The CDR3 bases are TGTGCCAGCAGCTTCTCGGTTGTGGGGGGACTCTCCTACGAGCAGTACTTC. It translates to CASSFSVVGGLSYEQYF.